The T cell receptor (beta chain) described here comes from a study of blood T cells in healthy people across ages (dated by TCRdb to the mid-2010s). As for the study more broadly: In model experiments, template switching captured roughly one uniquely barcoded TCR beta cDNA molecule for every two T cells. Age-related changes in TCR beta repertoire diversity were measured in the study by deep sequencing normalized with unique cDNA molecular identifiers. The study analyzed two additional independent replicas of 1 million unique cDNA reads from the same blood draw for two donors, one aged 18 to 30 and one aged 80 or older. To avoid experimental bias, donors of different ages were randomly spread across the sequencing lanes. The donors were divided into four age groups: young (average roughly 15 years), middle-aged (about 40), aged (under 70) and long-lived (roughly 82). The paper's findings and limits, for the study overall: Estimates of total diversity from one million sequenced T cells were regarded as lower bounds and underestimates. Compared with the aged group, more naive CD4+ T cells, fewer expanded clones and increased TCR diversity were shown by the long-lived group, suggesting age selection. Observed TCR beta diversity per million T cells fell roughly linearly with age, and a significant reduction was already apparent by age around 36. The CMV infection status of donors was not known, potentially confounding age-related changes in expanded clonotypes. Because profiling used bulk unsorted PBMCs, naive and antigen-experienced compartments could not be compared conclusively. Observed TCR beta diversity correlated strongly with the percentage of naive T cells measured by flow cytometry.

Comment on this clonotype: The target of this receptor is not known. The junction shows a germline mismatch at one end, possibly a read error.

The approximately 39 donors, aged 6 to 90 years, were systemically healthy Caucasian individuals from Russia. Roughly 9.5 milliliters of peripheral blood were drawn from each donor into EDTA-treated Vacutainer tubes. Ficoll-Paque density-gradient centrifugation was used to isolate PBMCs, with at least 6.5 million per sample. Total RNA was extracted from PBMCs with Trizol reagent, with at least 5.5 micrograms obtained per sample. The percentages of naive CD45RAhigh/CD27high T cells were determined by flow cytometry on a PBMC aliquot from every donor. Inclusive of the bounding cysteine and phenylalanine, the CDR3 is 14 residues long. The only DNA kept is the CDR3, 42 bases in frame from the first base. Receptor amplification or capture employed 5' RACE. TCRdb names Illumina HiSeq 2500 as the instrument used. A second PCR of about 6 to 11 cycles was run with a J-beta primer mix and a sample-barcoded 5' primer. A unique molecular identifier was introduced onto each TCR beta cDNA molecule by a template-switch 5' adaptor carrying 12 random nucleotides. At least 3 million CDR3-containing paired-end reads were obtained from each sample. All of the RNA was converted into first-strand cDNA using the Mint cDNA synthesis kit, with a TRBC-specific oligonucleotide serving as the primer. Following uracil-DNA glycosylase treatment, a first 18-cycle PCR with universal primers M1SS and BC2_uni_R was performed on all cDNA. From the authors' description of their analysis: For normalization, 1 million high-quality reads were randomly selected from each sample, with every read carrying a distinct molecular identifier. Instead of being binned into consensus sequences, reads with shared molecular identifiers were discarded. MiTCR, with a Q25 quality threshold and the strictest error-elimination algorithm, was used for CDR3 identification, clonotype clustering and error correction. A nonparametric unseen species model with Euler transformation was used to estimate lower-bound total TCR beta diversity. Starting from the raw public reads, TCRdb applied fastp trimming at Q25, assembled clones with MiXCR and retained in-frame beta chains. Rows with a matching CDR3 protein are joined into one entry that keeps the most common DNA and genes. These V and J calls rely on TCRdb rather than the paper's analysis. The sample table records approximately 800,000 distinct CDR3 sequences; roughly 53% of these occur just once. Roughly two fifths of the sample is in the top ten clones.

Recombination connected TRBV12-3 or TRBV12-4 to TRBJ1-1, with 9 bases matching TRBD1. What was sequenced was blood. The receptor was isolated from a man older than 75 in good health. The nucleotide sequence reads as follows: TGTACCAGCATTTTGACAGGGGGGAACACTGAAGCTTTCTTT. This codes for CTSILTGGNTEAFF.